Only one count was recorded for the clone carrying this T cell receptor beta chain. The record originates from a study of blood T cells in healthy people across ages. Then a second PCR, running about 6 to 12 cycles, was carried out with a sample-barcoded 5' primer and a J-beta primer mix. TCRdb re-derived calls from the 5' RACE reads in MiXCR, one entry per CDR3 protein. Seen here are roughly 730,000 distinct CDR3 sequences, approximately 53% observed once, and the top ten hold under 30%. The CDR3 loop spans 19 amino acids. Trimming cost V 8 bases and J 4 bases; bases outside gene matches: 20. Germline V gene sequence: CDR1 SGHRS, CDR2 YFSETQ.

What was sequenced was blood. This receptor was identified in a man aged 40-55 years in good health. The chain recombines TRBV5-1 with TRBJ1-5; TRBD1 aligns across 11 bases. DNA of the CDR3: TGCGCCAGGTCTCACCTCCGGACAGGGGGCTTGGAAAGGAATCAGCCCCAGCATTTT. Translation: CARSHLRTGGLERNQPQHF. The full variable domain, rest sourced from reference TRBV5-1 and TRBJ1-5, is KAGVTQTPRYLIKTRGQQVTLSCSPISGHRSVSWYQQTPGQGLQFLFEYFSETQRNKGNFPGRFSGRQFSNSRSEMNVSTLELGDSALYLCARSHLRTGGLERNQPQHFGDGTRLSIL.